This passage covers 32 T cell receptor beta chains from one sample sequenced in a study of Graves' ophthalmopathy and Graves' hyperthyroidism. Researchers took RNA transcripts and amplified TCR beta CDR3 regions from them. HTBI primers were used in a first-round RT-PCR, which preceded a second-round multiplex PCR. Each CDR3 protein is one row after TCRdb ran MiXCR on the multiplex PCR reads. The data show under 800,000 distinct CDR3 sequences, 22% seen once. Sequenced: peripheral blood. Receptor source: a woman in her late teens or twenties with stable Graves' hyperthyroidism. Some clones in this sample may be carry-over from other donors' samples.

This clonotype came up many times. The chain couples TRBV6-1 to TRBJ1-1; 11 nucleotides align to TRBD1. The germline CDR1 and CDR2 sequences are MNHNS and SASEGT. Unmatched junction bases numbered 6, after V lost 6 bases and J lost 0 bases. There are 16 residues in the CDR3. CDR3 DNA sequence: TGTGCCAGCAGGTGGGGGACAGGGGGGGTGAACACTGAAGCTTTCTTT. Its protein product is CASRWGTGGVNTEAFF.

The CDR3 protein is CASSFGRASEQYF. The CDR3 DNA sequence: TGCGCCAGCAGCTTCGGACGGGCTAGCGAGCAGTACTTC. The chain combines TRBV5-1 with TRBJ2-7, with unresolved D. The length of the CDR3 is 13 residues. CDR1 and CDR2 (germline): SGHRS, YFSETQ. Trimming took off 2 bases at V and 6 bases at J, with 12 bases between the two ends. Looking up the rest from reference TRBV5-1 and TRBJ2-7 gives the full variable domain: KAGVTQTPRYLIKTRGQQVTLSCSPISGHRSVSWYQQTPGQGLQFLFEYFSETQRNKGNFPGRFSGRQFSNSRSEMNVSTLELGDSALYLCASSFGRASEQYFGPGTRLTVT.

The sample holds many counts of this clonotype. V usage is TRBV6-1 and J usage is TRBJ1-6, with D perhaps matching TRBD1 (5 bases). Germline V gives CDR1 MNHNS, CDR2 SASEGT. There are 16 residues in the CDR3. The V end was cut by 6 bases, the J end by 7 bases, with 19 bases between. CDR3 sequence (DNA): TGTGCCAGCAGAGTGGGGGACGTGTCTGCAAATTCACCCCTCCACTTT. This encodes CASRVGDVSANSPLHF.

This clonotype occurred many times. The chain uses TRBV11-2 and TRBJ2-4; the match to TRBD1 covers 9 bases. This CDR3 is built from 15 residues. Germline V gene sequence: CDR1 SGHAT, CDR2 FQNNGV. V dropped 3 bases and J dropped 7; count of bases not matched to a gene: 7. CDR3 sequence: CASSFRGDRANIQYF. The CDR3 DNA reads TGTGCCAGCAGCTTCAGAGGGGACAGGGCTAACATTCAGTACTTC.

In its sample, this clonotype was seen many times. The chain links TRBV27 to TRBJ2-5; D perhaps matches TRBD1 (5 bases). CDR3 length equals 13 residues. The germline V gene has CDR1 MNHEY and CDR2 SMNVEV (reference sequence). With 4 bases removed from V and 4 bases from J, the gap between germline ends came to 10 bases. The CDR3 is CASSSSQGETQYF. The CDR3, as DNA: TGTGCCAGCAGTTCCTCCCAGGGAGAGACCCAGTACTTC.

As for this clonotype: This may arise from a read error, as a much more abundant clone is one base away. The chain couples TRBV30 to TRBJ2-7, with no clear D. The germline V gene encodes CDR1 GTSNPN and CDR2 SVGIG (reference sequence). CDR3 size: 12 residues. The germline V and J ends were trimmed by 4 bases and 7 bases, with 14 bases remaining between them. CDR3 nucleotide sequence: TGTGCCTGGAACGGGCTTACTCGGGAGCAGTACTTC. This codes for CAWNGLTREQYF.

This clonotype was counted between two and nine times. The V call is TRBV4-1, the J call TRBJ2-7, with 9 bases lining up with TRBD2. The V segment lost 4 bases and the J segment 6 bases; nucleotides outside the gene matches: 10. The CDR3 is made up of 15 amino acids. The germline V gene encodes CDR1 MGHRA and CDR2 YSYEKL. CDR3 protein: CASSPSSGMGIEQYF. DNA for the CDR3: TGCGCCAGCAGCCCCTCTAGCGGGATGGGGATCGAGCAGTACTTC.

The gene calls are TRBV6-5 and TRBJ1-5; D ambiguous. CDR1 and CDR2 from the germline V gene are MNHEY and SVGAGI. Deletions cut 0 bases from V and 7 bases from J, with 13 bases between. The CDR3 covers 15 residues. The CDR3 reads CASSYSIGSSQPQHF. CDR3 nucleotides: TGTGCCAGCAGTTACTCGATAGGGTCGAGCCAGCCCCAGCATTTT.

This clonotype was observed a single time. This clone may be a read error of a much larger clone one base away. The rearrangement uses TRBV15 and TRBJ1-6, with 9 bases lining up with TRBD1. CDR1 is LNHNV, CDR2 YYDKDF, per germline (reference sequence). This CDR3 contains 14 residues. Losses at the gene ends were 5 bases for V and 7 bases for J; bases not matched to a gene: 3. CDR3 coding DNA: TGTGCCACCAGCCGGGACAGGGAGAATTCACCCCTCCACTTT. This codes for CATSRDRENSPLHF.

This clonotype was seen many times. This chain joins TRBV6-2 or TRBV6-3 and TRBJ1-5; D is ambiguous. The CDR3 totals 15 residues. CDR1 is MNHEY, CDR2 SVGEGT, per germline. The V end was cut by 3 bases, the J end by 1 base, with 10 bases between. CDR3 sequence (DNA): TGTGCCAGCAGTTATGGTCGGTTCAGCAATCAGCCCCAGCATTTT. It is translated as CASSYGRFSNQPQHF.

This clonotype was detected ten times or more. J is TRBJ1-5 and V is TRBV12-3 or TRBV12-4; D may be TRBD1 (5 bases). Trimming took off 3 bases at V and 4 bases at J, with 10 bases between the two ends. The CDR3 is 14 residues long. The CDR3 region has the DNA TGTGCCAGCAGTTTCACGGCAGGGAATCAGCCCCAGCATTTT. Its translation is CASSFTAGNQPQHF.

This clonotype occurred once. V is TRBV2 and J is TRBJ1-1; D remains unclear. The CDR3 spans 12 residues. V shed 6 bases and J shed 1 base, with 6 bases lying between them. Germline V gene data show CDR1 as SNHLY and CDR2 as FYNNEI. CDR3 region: CASRGQNTEAFF. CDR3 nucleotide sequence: TGTGCCAGCAGGGGTCAGAACACTGAAGCTTTCTTT.

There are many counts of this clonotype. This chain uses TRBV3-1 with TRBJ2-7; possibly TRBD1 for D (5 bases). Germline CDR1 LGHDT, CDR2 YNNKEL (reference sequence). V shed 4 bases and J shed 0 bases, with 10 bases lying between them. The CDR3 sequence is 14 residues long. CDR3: CASSRQSSSYEQYF. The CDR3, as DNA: TGTGCCAGCAGCCGACAGAGTAGCTCCTACGAGCAGTACTTC.

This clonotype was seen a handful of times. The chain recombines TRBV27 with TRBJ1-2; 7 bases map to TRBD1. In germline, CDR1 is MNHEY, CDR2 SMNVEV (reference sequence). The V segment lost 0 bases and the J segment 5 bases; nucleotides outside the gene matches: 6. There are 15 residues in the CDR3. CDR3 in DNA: TGTGCCAGCAGTTTATCGCCCGACAGGGCGTATGGCTACACCTTC. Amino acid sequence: CASSLSPDRAYGYTF.

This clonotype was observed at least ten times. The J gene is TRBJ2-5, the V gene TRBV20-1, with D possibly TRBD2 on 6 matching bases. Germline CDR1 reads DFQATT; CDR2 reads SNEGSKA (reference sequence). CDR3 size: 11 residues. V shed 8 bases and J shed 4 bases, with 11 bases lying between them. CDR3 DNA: TGCAGTTTCCCGGGGGTAGAGACCCAGTACTTC. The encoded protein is CSFPGVETQYF.

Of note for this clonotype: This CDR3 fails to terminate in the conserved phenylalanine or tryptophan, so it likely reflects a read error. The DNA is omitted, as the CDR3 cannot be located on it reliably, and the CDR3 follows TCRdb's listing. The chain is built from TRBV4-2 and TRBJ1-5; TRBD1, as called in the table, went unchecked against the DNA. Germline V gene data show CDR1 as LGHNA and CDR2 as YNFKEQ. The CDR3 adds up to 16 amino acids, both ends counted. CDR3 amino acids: CASSHAGQRANQPQQL.

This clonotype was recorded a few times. Here the CDR3 DNA reads TGTGCCGGCGGGACCTCCTACGAGCAGTACTTC. This gives the protein CAGGTSYEQYF. The gene calls are TRBV2 and TRBJ2-7, with D tentatively TRBD2 (6 bases). The ends were cut back, 11 bases at V and 0 bases at J, with 8 bases in the middle. CDR1 is SNHLY, CDR2 FYNNEI, per germline. The CDR3 extends over 11 amino acids.

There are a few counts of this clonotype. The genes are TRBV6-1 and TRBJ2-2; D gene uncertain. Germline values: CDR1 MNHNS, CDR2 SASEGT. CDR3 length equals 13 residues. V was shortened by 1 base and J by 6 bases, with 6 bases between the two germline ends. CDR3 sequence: CASSEVGSGELFF. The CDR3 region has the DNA TGTGCCAGCAGTGAAGTAGGGTCCGGGGAGCTGTTTTTT.

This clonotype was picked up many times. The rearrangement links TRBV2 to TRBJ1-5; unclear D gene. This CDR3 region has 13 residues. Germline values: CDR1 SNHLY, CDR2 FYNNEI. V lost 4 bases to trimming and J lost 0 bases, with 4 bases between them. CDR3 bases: TGTGCCAGCAGTGCCGGTAGCAATCAGCCCCAGCATTTT. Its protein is CASSAGSNQPQHF.

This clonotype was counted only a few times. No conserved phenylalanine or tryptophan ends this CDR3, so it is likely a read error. CDR3 DNA sequence: TGTGCCAGCAGGGGGGGCTCTGGGGCCAACGTCCTGACTTTA. It yields the protein CASRGGSGANVLTL. The gene calls are TRBV7-3 and TRBJ2-6, with D maybe TRBD2 (6 bases). CDR1 is SGHTA, CDR2 FQGTGA, per germline. This CDR3 is built from 14 residues. Trimming removed 6 bases at V and 0 bases at J, with 6 bases between.

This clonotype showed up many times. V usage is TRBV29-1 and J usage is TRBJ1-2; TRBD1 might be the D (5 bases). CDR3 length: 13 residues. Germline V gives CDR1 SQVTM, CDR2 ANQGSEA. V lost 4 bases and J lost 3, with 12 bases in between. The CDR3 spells CSVVRGRDYGYTF. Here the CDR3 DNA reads TGCAGCGTTGTTCGGGGGAGGGACTATGGCTACACCTTC.

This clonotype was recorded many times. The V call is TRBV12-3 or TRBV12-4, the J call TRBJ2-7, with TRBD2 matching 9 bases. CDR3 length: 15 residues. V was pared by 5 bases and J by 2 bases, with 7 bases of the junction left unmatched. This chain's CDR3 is CASSTPSGATYEQYF. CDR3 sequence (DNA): TGTGCCAGCAGTACCCCTAGCGGGGCCACCTACGAGCAGTACTTC.

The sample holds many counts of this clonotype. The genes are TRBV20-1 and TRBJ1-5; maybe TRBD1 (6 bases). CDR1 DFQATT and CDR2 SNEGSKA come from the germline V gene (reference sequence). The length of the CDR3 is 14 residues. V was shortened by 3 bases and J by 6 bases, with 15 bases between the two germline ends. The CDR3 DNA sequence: TGCAGTGCTAGGGAACCTCAGGGGCCTCAGCCCCAGCATTTT. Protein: CSAREPQGPQPQHF.

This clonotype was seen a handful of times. The CDR3 DNA sequence: TGTGCCAGCTCACCACCCGGGACGGAAGAGACCCAGTACTTC. Its translation: CASSPPGTEETQYF. This chain joins TRBV18 and TRBJ2-5, with D perhaps being TRBD1 or TRBD2 (5 bases each). The length of the CDR3 is 14 residues. V lost 0 bases to trimming and J lost 3 bases, with 8 bases between them. Per germline, CDR1 KGHSH and CDR2 LQKENI.

CDR3 protein: CSATSGTSEQYF. The CDR3 DNA reads TGCAGTGCCACTAGCGGGACCTCCGAGCAGTACTTC. The rearrangement joins TRBV20-1 to TRBJ2-7; 10 bases line up with TRBD2. Germline CDR1 DFQATT, CDR2 SNEGSKA (reference sequence). J lost 6 bases, V lost 6 bases, and 5 bases had no gene match. The CDR3 is 12 amino acids.

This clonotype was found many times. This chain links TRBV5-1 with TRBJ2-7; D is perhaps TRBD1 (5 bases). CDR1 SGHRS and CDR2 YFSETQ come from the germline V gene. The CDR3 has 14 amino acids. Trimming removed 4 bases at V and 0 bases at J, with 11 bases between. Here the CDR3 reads CASSTDRFSYEQYF. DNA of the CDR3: TGCGCCAGCAGCACCGACAGATTCTCCTACGAGCAGTACTTC.

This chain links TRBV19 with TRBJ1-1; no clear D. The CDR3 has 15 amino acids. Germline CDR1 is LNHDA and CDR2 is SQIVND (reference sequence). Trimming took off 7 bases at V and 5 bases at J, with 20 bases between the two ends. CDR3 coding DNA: TGTGCCAGTACTTCTAATTGGGGAAGTCGGACTGAAGCTTTCTTT. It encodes CASTSNWGSRTEAFF.

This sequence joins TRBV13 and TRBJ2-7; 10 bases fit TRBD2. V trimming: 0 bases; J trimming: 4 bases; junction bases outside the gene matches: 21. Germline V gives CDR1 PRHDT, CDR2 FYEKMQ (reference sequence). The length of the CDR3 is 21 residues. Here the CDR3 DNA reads TGTGCCAGCAGCTTAGGCCTAACGGAGCGGGAGGGCCTGCCTTACACATACGAGCAGTACTTC. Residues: CASSLGLTEREGLPYTYEQYF.

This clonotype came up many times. The CDR3 DNA sequence: TGCAGTGCTAGTACCGGGACAGACTATGGCTACACCTTC. Translating gives CSASTGTDYGYTF. J is TRBJ1-2 and V is TRBV20-1, with TRBD1 matching 7 bases. Germline V gives CDR1 DFQATT, CDR2 SNEGSKA (reference sequence). J gave up 3 bases and V 3 bases, and 4 bases lay outside the gene matches. The CDR3 is 13 residues long.

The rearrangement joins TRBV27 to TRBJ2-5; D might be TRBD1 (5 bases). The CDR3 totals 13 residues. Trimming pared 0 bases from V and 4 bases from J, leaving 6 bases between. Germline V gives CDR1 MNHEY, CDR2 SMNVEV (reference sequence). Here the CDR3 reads CASSLSQGETQYF. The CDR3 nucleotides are TGTGCCAGCAGTTTATCGCAGGGAGAGACCCAGTACTTC.

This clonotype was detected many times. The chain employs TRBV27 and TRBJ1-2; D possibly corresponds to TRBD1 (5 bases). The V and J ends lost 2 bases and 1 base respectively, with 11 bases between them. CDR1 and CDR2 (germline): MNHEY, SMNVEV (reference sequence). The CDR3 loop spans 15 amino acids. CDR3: CASSLIGASNYGYTF. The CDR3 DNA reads TGTGCCAGCAGTTTAATAGGGGCAAGTAACTATGGCTACACCTTC.

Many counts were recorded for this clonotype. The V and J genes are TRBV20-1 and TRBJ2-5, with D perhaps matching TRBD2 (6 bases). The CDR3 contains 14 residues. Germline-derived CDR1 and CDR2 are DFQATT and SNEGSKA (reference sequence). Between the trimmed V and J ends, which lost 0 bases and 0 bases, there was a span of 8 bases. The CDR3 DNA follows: TGCAGTGCTAGAGAAGGCGGGAACCAAGAGACCCAGTACTTC. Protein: CSAREGGNQETQYF.